These 22 T cell receptor beta chains were sequenced from one sample in a study of cytomegalovirus exposure and HLA in healthy donors. Data came from immunoSEQ multiplex PCR; TCRdb stores just in-frame clones and leaves some out. The sample lists about 330,000 clones, roughly 90% occurring once. The sample taken for sequencing was PBMCs. Receptor source: a woman in her twenties or thirties in good health and CMV-seropositive.

The chain carries TRBV25-1 and TRBJ2-7, with 7 bases matching TRBD1. The CDR3 consists of 16 residues. CDR1 and CDR2 from the germline V gene are MGHDK and SYGVNS. With 6 bases clipped from V and 0 bases from J, the junction kept 11 bases outside the gene matches. The CDR3 protein is CASSPQPGQSSYEQYF. The CDR3 DNA follows: TGTGCCAGCAGCCCCCAACCGGGACAGAGCTCCTACGAGCAGTACTTC.

The chain couples TRBV9 to TRBJ2-3, with D uncertain. The CDR3 extends over 11 amino acids. The germline V and J ends were trimmed by 4 bases and 5 bases, with 5 bases remaining between them. Germline CDR1 is SGDLS and CDR2 is YYNGEE. The CDR3 sequence: CASSSGDTQYF. CDR3 nucleotide sequence: TGTGCCAGCAGCTCGGGAGATACGCAGTATTTT.

The chain recombines TRBV5-4 with TRBJ2-3, with D perhaps matching TRBD1 (7 bases). V was cut by 4 bases and J by 2 bases, with 14 bases left in between. Germline V gene data show CDR1 as SGHNT and CDR2 as YYREEE (reference sequence). CDR3 length equals 15 residues. CDR3 in amino acids: CASSVQGTDTDTQYF. The CDR3 DNA sequence: TGTGCCAGCAGCGTACAGGGGACTGACACAGATACGCAGTATTTT.

The V and J genes are TRBV9 and TRBJ2-7; 7 bases map to TRBD2. This CDR3 has 16 residues. CDR1 and CDR2 from the germline V gene are SGDLS and YYNGEE. Germline trimming cut 0 bases from V and 1 base from J; bases unmatched to any gene: 7. The CDR3 region is CASSVGWAGASYEQYF. The CDR3 nucleotides are TGTGCCAGCAGCGTAGGGTGGGCGGGAGCATCCTACGAGCAGTACTTC.

This chain links TRBV27 with TRBJ2-2; 8 nucleotides agree with TRBD2. Germline-derived CDR1 and CDR2 are MNHEY and SMNVEV (reference sequence). The CDR3 contains 15 residues. The ends lost 10 bases at V and 0 bases at J; junction bases unmatched: 7. The CDR3 region is CATGGEDSNTGELFF. CDR3 DNA: TGTGCCACCGGGGGGGAGGACTCGAACACCGGGGAGCTGTTTTTT.

This clone was counted once. The chain carries TRBV7-2 and TRBJ1-1; D is undetermined. The CDR3 runs to 15 residues. The ends were cut back, 1 base at V and 0 bases at J, with 9 bases in the middle. Germline CDR1 is SGHTA and CDR2 is FQGNSA. The CDR3: CASSLVVQMNTEAFF. Written as DNA, the CDR3 is TGTGCCAGCAGCTTAGTGGTACAGATGAACACTGAAGCTTTCTTT.

The CDR3 spells CASSPTANEKLFF. In DNA, the CDR3 is TGTGCCAGCAGCCCCACCGCTAATGAAAAACTGTTTTTT. This rearrangement joins TRBV5-6 to TRBJ1-4, with no clear D. The CDR3 has 13 amino acids. In germline, CDR1 is SGHDT, CDR2 YYEEEE. V gave up 4 bases and J gave up 3 bases, with 7 bases separating them.

The J gene is TRBJ1-6, the V gene TRBV6-5, with TRBD1 matching 7 bases. CDR1 MNHEY and CDR2 SVGAGI come from the germline V gene. CDR3 size: 14 residues. After removal of 2 bases from V and 10 bases from J, the junction contained 5 bases not matched to a gene. CDR3 sequence (DNA): TGTGCCAGCAGTTACAGACAGGGCGAATCACCCCTCCACTTT. This codes for CASSYRQGESPLHF.

V is TRBV5-1 and J is TRBJ2-7; D is uncertain. The CDR3 loop spans 15 amino acids. Trimming pared 4 bases from V and 3 bases from J, leaving 17 bases between. Per the germline V gene, CDR1 is SGHRS and CDR2 is YFSETQ. The CDR3 sequence: CASSLVERSLYEQYF. The CDR3 coding sequence is TGCGCCAGCAGCCTCGTAGAAAGATCGCTCTACGAGCAGTACTTC.

The chain uses TRBV7-2 and TRBJ1-2; tentative D call: TRBD1 (6 bases). The CDR3 extends over 15 amino acids. Germline CDR1 SGHTA, CDR2 FQGNSA. V was pared by 3 bases and J by 4 bases, with 15 bases between. The CDR3 sequence is CASSFRLQGLYGYTF. CDR3 nucleotides: TGTGCCAGCAGCTTTCGACTACAGGGACTCTATGGCTACACCTTC.

This clone was recorded a few times. This chain connects TRBV5-4 to TRBJ1-1, with TRBD1 matching 8 bases. Germline CDR1 SGHNT, CDR2 YYREEE (reference sequence). Germline trimming cut 2 bases from V and 11 bases from J; bases unmatched to any gene: 5. The CDR3 is made up of 12 amino acids. In nucleotides, the CDR3 is TGTGCCAGCAGCTTTCGCGACAGGGGCGCTTTCTTT. This gives the protein CASSFRDRGAFF.

The chain recombines TRBV27 with TRBJ2-1, with a possible D match to TRBD1 (6 bases). From germline, CDR1 is MNHEY and CDR2 SMNVEV (reference sequence). V was trimmed by 7 bases and J by 9 bases, leaving 22 bases between them. The CDR3 totals 15 residues. The CDR3 nucleotides read TGTGCCAGCAATCCCCTAGGGGGAGTAGCTCCTGAGCAGTTCTTC. Its translation: CASNPLGGVAPEQFF.

This clone is a singleton in its sample. The chain recombines TRBV6-5 with TRBJ2-3; D is unclear. Between the trimmed V and J ends, which lost 0 bases and 0 bases, there was a span of 10 bases. CDR1 and CDR2 (germline): MNHEY, SVGAGI. There are 16 residues in the CDR3. CDR3 in amino acids: CASSYSPITSTDTQYF. The CDR3 DNA follows: TGTGCCAGCAGTTACTCCCCGATAACTAGCACAGATACGCAGTATTTT.

A single count supports this clone. The V and J genes are TRBV28 and TRBJ2-1, with D perhaps TRBD1 (8 bases). Germline CDR1 MDHEN, CDR2 SYDVKM. V dropped 3 bases and J dropped 8 bases, with 17 bases sitting between them. The CDR3 totals 15 residues. Written as DNA, the CDR3 is TGTGCCAGCAGTTTGACAGGGGAGGGGGATTATGAGCAGTTCTTC. Translation gives CASSLTGEGDYEQFF.

The rearrangement joins TRBV6-6 to TRBJ1-5; the match to TRBD1 covers 9 bases. Germline V gene sequence: CDR1 MNHNY, CDR2 SVGAGI (reference sequence). V gave up 7 bases and J gave up 3 bases; unmatched junction bases: 7. The CDR3 is 15 amino acids. CDR3 protein: CASNRLQGANQPQHF. The CDR3 coding sequence is TGTGCCAGCAACAGATTACAGGGGGCCAATCAGCCCCAGCATTTT.

The chain recombines TRBV5-1 with TRBJ2-1; D possibly corresponds to TRBD2 (7 bases). The germline V gene has CDR1 SGHRS and CDR2 YFSETQ. V was clipped by 4 bases and J by 8 bases, with 22 bases between them. The CDR3 is 16 amino acids. CDR3 bases: TGCGCCAGCAGCGCGGAGGGGGGGCTAGCCTCCCATGAGCAGTTCTTC. Residues: CASSAEGGLASHEQFF.

CDR3 loop: CASSLDPSDGNYGYTF. The CDR3 DNA reads TGTGCCAGCAGCTTAGACCCCTCTGACGGTAACTATGGCTACACCTTC. J is TRBJ1-2 and V is TRBV7-6; D is undetermined. Germline CDR1 is SGHVS and CDR2 is FNYEAQ. The CDR3 consists of 16 residues. V lost 1 base, J lost 1 base, and 13 bases lay in between.

The CDR3 DNA reads as TGTGCCAGCAGCGACCCGGAGGGGGGAGGCTATGGCTACACCTTC. Its translation: CASSDPEGGGYGYTF. The chain has TRBV9 and TRBJ1-2, with D perhaps TRBD1 (6 bases). From germline, CDR1 is SGDLS and CDR2 YYNGEE. The CDR3 length is 15 residues. The V end was cut by 3 bases, the J end by 4 bases, with 16 bases between.

The chain joins TRBV4-1 to TRBJ1-2; D is perhaps TRBD1 (6 bases). Germline V gives CDR1 MGHRA, CDR2 YSYEKL. CDR3 length: 15 amino acids. V was clipped by 1 base and J by 0 bases, with 9 bases between them. The CDR3: CASSQVGGPNYGYTF. As DNA, the CDR3 is TGCGCCAGCAGCCAAGTAGGGGGGCCTAACTATGGCTACACCTTC.

This clone was detected once. The V gene is TRBV6-1, the J gene TRBJ1-5, with D unclear. Germline CDR1 MNHNS, CDR2 SASEGT. This CDR3 comprises 14 residues. V lost 2 bases, J lost 2 bases, and 7 bases lay in between. The CDR3 DNA is TGTGCCAGCAGTGAAAGGAGGGGCAATCAGCCCCAGCATTTT. As protein: CASSERRGNQPQHF.

The rearrangement links TRBV30 to TRBJ1-2; TRBD1 is a possible D gene (5 bases). The CDR3 extends over 15 amino acids. The germline CDR1 and CDR2 sequences are GTSNPN and SVGIG (reference sequence). Trimming stripped 4 bases from V and 2 bases from J, with 17 bases between. The CDR3 sequence is CAWIPPGRENYGYTF. The CDR3 DNA reads as TGTGCCTGGATCCCCCCGGGCAGGGAAAACTATGGCTACACCTTC.

J is TRBJ1-2 and V is TRBV28; 8 bases are a match to TRBD1. J lost 0 bases, V lost 6 bases, and 6 bases had no gene match. The CDR3 is 15 residues long. CDR1 and CDR2 (germline): MDHEN, SYDVKM. This chain's CDR3 is CASRLIQGANYGYTF. CDR3 nucleotides: TGTGCCAGCAGACTCATACAGGGGGCTAACTATGGCTACACCTTC.